This T cell receptor beta chain was identified during a study of CD8 T cells in Susac syndrome. In the case of this clonotype: Antigen unknown.

This CDR3 is built from 13 residues. V was pared by 10 bases and J by 3 bases, with 9 bases of the junction left unmatched. The germline V gene has CDR1 MDHEN and CDR2 SYDVKM. RNA totalling about 0.45 to 1 ug underwent reverse transcription with random hexamers. TCRdb re-derived calls from the immunoSEQ multiplex PCR reads in MiXCR, one entry per CDR3 protein. The sample gives around 200,000 distinct CDR3 sequences, just under 95% of which show up once; around 0.16% is in the top ten. Notes on the study in general: Among people with Susac, CD8+ clonal expansion was greatest in TEMRA cells and active patients.

This receptor was identified in a human donor with Susac syndrome. Sequenced material: CD8+ T cells from PBMCs. The chain is built from TRBV28 and TRBJ2-7; 7 bases map to TRBD2. The CDR3 DNA follows: TGTGCCACCAGACGGCTAGCGGACTACGAGCAGTACTTC. It translates to CATRRLADYEQYF. Full variable domain (remainder filled in from reference TRBV28 and TRBJ2-7): DVKVTQSSRYLVKRTGEKVFLECVQDMDHENMFWYRQDPGLGLRLIYFSYDVKMKEKGDIPEGYSVSREKKERFSLILESASTNQTSMYLCATRRLADYEQYFGPGTRLTVT.